The 21 T cell receptor beta chains below come from one sample, sequenced in a study of CD8+CD57+ T cells in acquired aplastic anemia. TCR beta VDJ and CDR3 profiling used genomic DNA as template. Via MiXCR, TCRdb re-called the reads, giving one row per CDR3 protein. The sample carries about 160,000 distinct CDR3 sequences, around 40% recorded once. What was sequenced was sorted CD4+, CD8+, or CD8+CD57+ T cells (not recorded which) from PBMCs. These receptors all come from a human donor in good health.

This clonotype occurred many times. The chain has TRBV10-3 and TRBJ1-5; 9 bases are a match to TRBD1. The CDR3 sequence is 14 residues long. Trimming cost V 4 bases and J 7 bases; bases outside gene matches: 5. Germline-derived CDR1 and CDR2 are ENHRY and SYGVKD. The DNA for the CDR3 is TGTGCCATCAGTGCACAGGGGGCTCGGCAGCCCCAGCATTTT. As protein: CAISAQGARQPQHF.

The chain carries TRBV11-3 and TRBJ2-5, with 14 bases lining up with TRBD2. CDR1 is SGHNT and CDR2 is YENEEA in the germline V gene. The CDR3 is made up of 17 amino acids. V lost 5 bases, J lost 0 bases, and 5 bases stayed unmatched. CDR3: CASSPGLAGGDQETQYF. The CDR3 DNA reads as TGTGCCAGCAGCCCAGGACTAGCGGGAGGAGACCAAGAGACCCAGTACTTC.

This clonotype was counted a few times. The genes are TRBV15 and TRBJ2-7, with D uncertain. The germline CDR1 and CDR2 sequences are LNHNV and YYDKDF (reference sequence). Trimming took off 1 base at V and 3 bases at J, with 7 bases between the two ends. This CDR3 contains 13 residues. The CDR3 nucleotides read TGTGCCACCAGCAGAGGATCAAACTACGAGCAGTACTTC. It is translated as CATSRGSNYEQYF. Filled out from reference TRBV15 and TRBJ2-7, the complete variable domain reads DAMVIQNPRYQVTQFGKPVTLSCSQTLNHNVMYWYQQKSSQAPKLLFHYYDKDFNNEADTPDNFQSRRPNTSFCFLDIRSPGLGDTAMYLCATSRGSNYEQYFGPGTRLTVT.

The gene calls are TRBV19 and TRBJ1-1; D may be TRBD1 (6 bases). CDR3 length: 12 amino acids. Trimming stripped 1 base from V and 7 bases from J, with 7 bases between. Looked up from germline, CDR1 is LNHDA and CDR2 is SQIVND (reference sequence). CDR3 protein: CASSIGDIEAFF. CDR3 bases: TGTGCCAGTAGTATAGGGGACATTGAAGCTTTCTTT.

This clonotype was counted at least ten times. The chain links TRBV5-5 to TRBJ2-5; D is perhaps TRBD1 (6 bases). Looked up from germline, CDR1 is SGHKS and CDR2 is YYEKEE (reference sequence). The CDR3 covers 15 residues. V lost 1 base and J lost 0, with 10 bases in between. This CDR3 is CASSLWQGYQETQYF. The CDR3 DNA sequence: TGTGCCAGCAGCTTGTGGCAGGGGTACCAAGAGACCCAGTACTTC.

This chain uses TRBV12-3 or TRBV12-4 with TRBJ1-3; a weak D match, TRBD1 (5 bases). V shed 3 bases and J shed 4 bases, with 7 bases lying between them. The CDR3 length is 13 residues. This chain's CDR3 is CASSLRQGNTIYF. CDR3 coding DNA: TGTGCCAGCAGTTTGCGACAGGGAAACACCATATATTTT.

This clonotype was counted at least ten times. This chain joins TRBV7-2 and TRBJ1-1, with D unresolved. This CDR3 has 15 residues. Looked up from germline, CDR1 is SGHTA and CDR2 is FQGNSA. Trimming shortened V by 5 bases and J by 8 bases, and 21 bases separated the two germline ends. Written as DNA, the CDR3 is TGTGCCAGCAGCCAAACGACATTCGGATTTCGGGAAGCTTTCTTT. It specifies CASSQTTFGFREAFF.

V is TRBV24-1 and J is TRBJ1-5, with no clear D. Between the trimmed V and J ends, which lost 7 bases and 7 bases, there was a span of 10 bases. This CDR3 has 12 residues. CDR1 is KGHDR and CDR2 is SFDVKD in the germline V gene. The CDR3 DNA follows: TGTGCCACCAGCGCCAGCGGGCAGCCCCAGCATTTT. Translating it yields CATSASGQPQHF.

The chain combines TRBV6-1 with TRBJ1-2; D not certain. Germline assignment: CDR1 MNHNS and CDR2 SASEGT. The CDR3 covers 15 residues. Trimming took off 0 bases at V and 4 bases at J, with 12 bases between the two ends. CDR3 amino acids: CASSEAPETGYGYTF. The CDR3, as DNA: TGTGCCAGCAGTGAAGCGCCAGAGACGGGCTATGGCTACACCTTC.

J is TRBJ2-7 and V is TRBV12-5; 7 bases are a match to TRBD2. Germline-derived CDR1 and CDR2 are LGHNT and FRNRAP. The J segment lost 6 bases and the V segment lost 2 bases, leaving 13 bases of the junction unmatched. The CDR3 length is 16 residues. CDR3 amino acids: CASGLINAGVLGEQYF. The CDR3 DNA follows: TGTGCTAGTGGTTTGATAAATGCGGGAGTATTAGGCGAGCAGTACTTC. Using reference TRBV12-5 and TRBJ2-7 for the parts outside the CDR3, the full variable domain is DARVTQTPRHKVTEMGQEVTMRCQPILGHNTVFWYRQTMMQGLELLAYFRNRAPLDDSGMPKDRFSAEMPDATLATLKIQPSEPRDSAVYFCASGLINAGVLGEQYFGPGTRLTVT.

Points on this clonotype: This clone may be a read error of a much larger clone one base away. This chain connects TRBV20-1 to TRBJ2-4; no reliable D call. The CDR3 runs 15 residues. Germline CDR1 reads DFQATT; CDR2 reads SNEGSKA (reference sequence). The CDR3 region is CSASFPPRQKNIQNF. CDR3 in DNA: TGCAGTGCTAGTTTTCCCCCACGGCAGAAAAACATTCAGAACTTC.

In its sample, this clonotype was seen many times. The chain combines TRBV6-5 with TRBJ1-2; D possibly corresponds to TRBD1 (5 bases). V lost 4 bases and J lost 5, with 17 bases in between. The CDR3 length is 15 residues. Germline V gene data show CDR1 as MNHEY and CDR2 as SVGAGI. In DNA, the CDR3 is TGTGCCAGCAGTTCTCCTTCGGCAGGGTGGTATGGCTACACCTTC. Its translation is CASSSPSAGWYGYTF.

About this clonotype itself: Given a much more abundant clone one base away, this may be a read error. The V and J genes are TRBV6-4 and TRBJ1-1; tentative D call: TRBD1 (6 bases). Germline lookup yields CDR1 MRHNA and CDR2 SNTAGT. V lost 5 bases, J lost 1 base, and 11 bases lay in between. The CDR3 runs to 14 residues. CDR3 loop: CASSTRDKNTEAFF. The CDR3 nucleotides are TGTGCCAGCAGTACCCGGGACAAGAACACTGAAGCTTTCTTT.

The chain recombines TRBV12-3 or TRBV12-4 with TRBJ1-2; D gene unclear. There are 15 residues in the CDR3. V lost 6 bases and J 5 bases, leaving 19 bases between the germline ends. The CDR3 DNA reads TGTGCCAGCAGACCCCAGTGGGGTCCCGGATATGGCTACACCTTC. This translates into CASRPQWGPGYGYTF.

This clonotype came up a few times. The V and J genes are TRBV6-1 and TRBJ2-2; D tentatively reads TRBD1 or TRBD2 (5 bases each). The ends were cut back, 7 bases at V and 4 bases at J, with 10 bases in the middle. The germline gives CDR1 MNHNS, CDR2 SASEGT. This CDR3 is 13 amino acids long. CDR3 nucleotides: TGTGCCAGCATCGGGGACCTCACCGGGGAGCTGTTTTTT. Residues: CASIGDLTGELFF.

The chain combines TRBV7-9 with TRBJ1-1, with D possibly being TRBD1 (5 bases). The CDR3 is made up of 12 amino acids. Germline CDR1 is SEHNR and CDR2 is FQNEAQ (reference sequence). The V and J ends lost 3 bases and 7 bases respectively, with 9 bases between them. CDR3 sequence reads: CASSLWDVEAFF. The CDR3, as DNA: TGTGCCAGCAGCTTGTGGGACGTTGAAGCTTTCTTT.

The chain employs TRBV7-9 and TRBJ2-7; the D is unclear. Trimming removed 3 bases at V and 3 bases at J, with 9 bases between. The CDR3 extends over 13 amino acids. Germline lookup yields CDR1 SEHNR and CDR2 FQNEAQ (reference sequence). The CDR3 loop reads CASSLPPDYEQYF. CDR3 DNA sequence: TGTGCCAGCAGCTTGCCCCCGGACTACGAGCAGTACTTC.

This clonotype was counted many times. This chain connects TRBV24-1 to TRBJ1-2, with TRBD1 matching 9 bases. CDR3 length equals 15 residues. CDR1 is KGHDR and CDR2 is SFDVKD in the germline V gene. The trim removed 3 bases at V and 3 bases at J, leaving 4 bases unmatched. The CDR3 DNA is TGTGCCACCAGTGATCCAAGGACAGGGGACTATGGCTACACCTTC. This sequence encodes CATSDPRTGDYGYTF.

The rearrangement joins TRBV14 to TRBJ2-7, with 8 bases matching TRBD2. CDR3 size: 14 residues. V was pared by 6 bases and J by 5 bases, with 9 bases of the junction left unmatched. Germline V CDR1 and CDR2: SGHDN, FVKESK. CDR3: CASSSGTRAHEQYF. As DNA, the CDR3 is TGTGCCAGCAGTTCCGGGACTAGAGCTCACGAGCAGTACTTC.

This clonotype has a count of ten or more. The V call is TRBV9, the J call TRBJ2-2, with TRBD2 identical over 9 bases. The CDR3 length is 16 residues. Germline V lookup: CDR1 SGDLS, CDR2 YYNGEE. The V and J ends lost 2 bases and 3 bases, in that order; junction bases with no gene match: 5. CDR3 sequence reads: CASSVGAGGDTGELFF. The CDR3 bases are TGTGCCAGCAGCGTCGGGGCGGGAGGGGACACCGGGGAGCTGTTTTTT. The variable domain in full, with the rest retrieved from reference TRBV9 and TRBJ2-2, is DSGVTQTPKHLITATGQRVTLRCSPRSGDLSVYWYQQSLDQGLQFLIQYYNGEERAKGNILERFSAQQFPDLHSELNLSSLELGDSALYFCASSVGAGGDTGELFFGEGSRLTVL.

The gene calls are TRBV14 and TRBJ2-3; 9 nucleotides align to TRBD1. The CDR3 has 17 amino acids. The V gene's germline CDR1 is SGHDN and CDR2 FVKESK. Germline trimming cut 1 base from V and 8 bases from J; bases unmatched to any gene: 13. The CDR3 is CASSQALRTGELATQYF. In DNA, the CDR3 is TGTGCCAGCAGCCAAGCCCTTAGGACAGGGGAATTAGCTACGCAGTATTTT.